One and the same sample provided the 6 T cell receptor beta chains below, sequenced in a study of T cell responses to AZD1222 COVID-19 vaccine. The data were produced by immunoSEQ multiplex PCR, yet TCRdb's version contains in-frame clones alone and is incomplete. The profile shows 95,000 to 150,000 clones, 90% of them singletons. The source was peripheral blood, collected on day 0 of AZD1222 vaccination. The source of these receptors is an adult in good health.

This chain uses TRBV24-1 with TRBJ1-2; TRBD1 matches at 8 bases. Germline CDR1 is KGHDR and CDR2 is SFDVKD. The CDR3 loop spans 13 amino acids. The V segment lost 4 bases and the J segment 8 bases; nucleotides outside the gene matches: 5. Written as DNA, the CDR3 is TGTGCCACCAGTGACCTGACAGGGGAAGGCTACACCTTC. It translates to CATSDLTGEGYTF.

The genes are TRBV5-4 and TRBJ2-2; 7 bases align to TRBD1. Germline CDR1 is SGHNT and CDR2 is YYREEE (reference sequence). Germline trimming cut 2 bases from V and 7 bases from J; bases unmatched to any gene: 8. The CDR3 totals 15 residues. CDR3 in amino acids: CASSLPPGQFGELFF. The CDR3 DNA follows: TGTGCCAGCAGCTTACCCCCGGGACAGTTCGGGGAGCTGTTTTTT.

The V call is TRBV11-2, the J call TRBJ1-6, with 7 nucleotides matching TRBD1. The CDR3 runs 13 residues. With 8 bases clipped from V and 9 bases from J, the junction kept 7 bases outside the gene matches. Per germline, CDR1 SGHAT and CDR2 FQNNGV. The CDR3 region is CASGPRQGSPLHF. The CDR3 DNA is TGTGCCAGCGGCCCTAGACAGGGTTCACCCCTCCACTTT.

This clone was counted once. This chain links TRBV28 with TRBJ2-7; TRBD2 matches 13 bases. CDR1 is MDHEN and CDR2 is SYDVKM in the germline V gene. Trimming took 3 bases from V and 5 from J; bases not matched to a gene: 10. CDR3 length equals 17 residues. CDR3: CASSFFSGTSGKHEQYF. Written as DNA, the CDR3 is TGTGCCAGCAGTTTTTTTTCGGGGACTAGCGGGAAGCACGAGCAGTACTTC.

The chain carries TRBV5-1 and TRBJ1-1, with 9 bases that match TRBD1. Trimming took 4 bases from V and 0 from J; bases not matched to a gene: 7. The CDR3 totals 16 residues. CDR1 is SGHRS and CDR2 is YFSETQ in the germline V gene. Here the CDR3 DNA reads TGCGCCAGCAGCGTTCGACAGGGGGTATTGAACACTGAAGCTTTCTTT. This codes for CASSVRQGVLNTEAFF.

V is TRBV21-1 and J is TRBJ1-4; the tabulated D call, TRBD1, remains unverified against the DNA. TRBV21-1 is deemed a pseudogene. This CDR3 contains 15 residues. DNA for the CDR3: TGTGCCAGCAGCAAAGCACACCTAGGGGGTGAAAAACTGTTTTTT. Amino acids: CASSKAHLGGEKLFF.